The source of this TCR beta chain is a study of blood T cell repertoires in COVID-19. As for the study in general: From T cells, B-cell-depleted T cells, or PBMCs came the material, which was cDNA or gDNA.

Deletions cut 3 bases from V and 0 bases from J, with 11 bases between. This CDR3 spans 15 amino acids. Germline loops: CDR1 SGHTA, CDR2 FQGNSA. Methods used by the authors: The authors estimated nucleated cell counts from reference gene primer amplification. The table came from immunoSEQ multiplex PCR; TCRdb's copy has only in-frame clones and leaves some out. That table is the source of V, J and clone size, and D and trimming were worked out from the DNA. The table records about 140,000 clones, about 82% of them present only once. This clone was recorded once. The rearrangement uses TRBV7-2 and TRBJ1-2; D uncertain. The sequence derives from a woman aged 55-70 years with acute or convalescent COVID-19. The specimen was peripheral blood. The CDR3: CASSFRQRTNYGYTF. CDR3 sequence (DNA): TGTGCCAGCAGCTTTCGCCAGCGTACTAACTATGGCTACACCTTC.